The 17 T cell receptor beta chains presented below share a single source sample, sequenced in a study of T cell responses to AZD1222 COVID-19 vaccine. Profiled with immunoSEQ multiplex PCR; TCRdb holds only in-frame clones, not every one. Among approximately 90,000 clones listed, about 90% were seen once. The sequencing here drew on peripheral blood, taken on day 0 of AZD1222 vaccination. These receptors all stem from an adult in good health.

This chain uses TRBV19 with TRBJ2-6; no firm D call. V lost 5 bases to trimming and J lost 2 bases, with 13 bases between them. The CDR3 covers 16 residues. Germline-derived CDR1 and CDR2 are LNHDA and SQIVND (reference sequence). The CDR3 here is CASSPLHATGANVLTF. The CDR3 coding sequence is TGTGCCAGTAGTCCCCTCCACGCTACTGGGGCCAACGTCCTGACTTTC.

The chain carries TRBV11-2 and TRBJ2-5; D gene ambiguous. Trimming cost V 4 bases and J 2 bases, with 14 bases left between them. CDR3 size: 15 residues. From germline, CDR1 is SGHAT and CDR2 FQNNGV. The CDR3 nucleotides read TGTGCCAGCAGCTCCGGATCCGGATTTCAAGAGACCCAGTACTTC. This gives the protein CASSSGSGFQETQYF.

This clone was seen once. V usage is TRBV13 and J usage is TRBJ2-1; TRBD2 aligns across 8 bases. J was trimmed by 6 bases and V by 0 bases; bases with no gene match: 4. The CDR3 covers 15 residues. Germline assignment: CDR1 PRHDT and CDR2 FYEKMQ (reference sequence). CDR3 amino acids: CASSLGRGALNEQFF. DNA of the CDR3: TGTGCCAGCAGCTTAGGGCGGGGGGCCCTCAATGAGCAGTTCTTC.

This clone is a singleton in its sample. The rearrangement uses TRBV6-2 or TRBV6-3 and TRBJ2-1, with 9 bases matching TRBD2. The CDR3 contains 16 residues. V shed 4 bases, J shed 7 bases, and the junction held 11 bases outside the gene matches. Germline values: CDR1 MNHEY, CDR2 SVGEGT. CDR3 loop: CASSLISGRGKNEQFF. CDR3 bases: TGTGCCAGCAGTTTAATTAGCGGGAGAGGAAAGAATGAGCAGTTCTTC.

V is TRBV2 and J is TRBJ2-1; 8 bases map to TRBD2. The V and J ends lost 7 bases and 9 bases, in that order; junction bases with no gene match: 11. CDR3 length: 14 amino acids. The germline CDR1 and CDR2 sequences are SNHLY and FYNNEI. CDR3: CASKRTGGPAEQFF. The CDR3 DNA reads TGTGCCAGCAAGAGAACGGGAGGGCCGGCTGAGCAGTTCTTC.

The rearrangement links TRBV9 to TRBJ1-4, with D possibly TRBD1 on 6 matching bases. This CDR3 is built from 15 residues. Germline V CDR1 and CDR2: SGDLS, YYNGEE. The ends were cut back, 4 bases at V and 6 bases at J, with 16 bases in the middle. The CDR3 DNA is TGTGCCAGCAGCCCCCGGGGGTCAGGGGATGAAAAACTGTTTTTT. Its translation is CASSPRGSGDEKLFF.

The chain is built from TRBV11-1 and TRBJ1-2, with a tentative D call TRBD1 (6 bases). Trimming stripped 1 base from V and 8 bases from J, with 14 bases between. This CDR3 contains 14 residues. Germline V gene sequence: CDR1 SGHAT, CDR2 FQDESV (reference sequence). The CDR3 here is CASSLERGPAGYTF. CDR3 sequence (DNA): TGTGCCAGCAGCTTAGAACGGGGGCCAGCCGGCTACACCTTC. Drawing the rest from reference TRBV11-1 and TRBJ1-2, the complete variable domain is EAEVAQSPRYKITEKSQAVAFWCDPISGHATLYWYRQILGQGPELLVQFQDESVVDDSQLPKDRFSAERLKGVDSTLKIQPAELGDSAMYLCASSLERGPAGYTFGSGTRLTVV.

V gene TRBV2 combines with J gene TRBJ2-3; D call uncertain. V lost 6 bases and J lost 7, with 8 bases in between. Germline V gives CDR1 SNHLY, CDR2 FYNNEI. The CDR3 spans 11 residues. CDR3 coding DNA: TGTGCCAGCAGCCTCCTAAATACGCAGTATTTT. Its protein is CASSLLNTQYF.

The chain has TRBV18 and TRBJ1-2, with 7 bases lining up with TRBD1. V was pared by 3 bases and J by 7 bases, with 8 bases of the junction left unmatched. The CDR3 sequence is 14 residues long. The germline V gene has CDR1 KGHSH and CDR2 LQKENI. DNA for the CDR3: TGTGCCAGCTCACCGACACAGGGGTGGGGTGGCTACACCTTC. This translates into CASSPTQGWGGYTF.

The CDR3 protein is CASNDPGRNYGYTF. The CDR3 DNA reads as TGCGCCAGCAACGATCCGGGGCGCAACTATGGCTACACCTTC. The chain links TRBV5-1 to TRBJ1-2, with D possibly TRBD1 on 5 matching bases. The V end was cut by 6 bases, the J end by 2 bases, with 14 bases between. CDR3 length: 14 amino acids. CDR1 and CDR2 from the germline V gene are SGHRS and YFSETQ.

The chain couples TRBV18 to TRBJ2-5; no reliable D call. Between the trimmed V and J ends, which lost 0 bases and 2 bases, there was a span of 7 bases. Per germline, CDR1 KGHSH and CDR2 LQKENI. The CDR3 covers 14 residues. CDR3 sequence (DNA): TGTGCCAGCTCACCACCGGCTCAGCAAGAGACCCAGTACTTC. Amino acid sequence: CASSPPAQQETQYF. Using reference TRBV18 and TRBJ2-5 for the parts outside the CDR3, the full variable domain is NAGVMQNPRHLVRRRGQEARLRCSPMKGHSHVYWYRQLPEEGLKFMVYLQKENIIDESGMPKERFSAEFPKEGPSILRIQQVVRGDSAAYFCASSPPAQQETQYFGPGTRLLVL.

The chain combines TRBV11-2 with TRBJ2-1; 10 nucleotides match TRBD1. The germline gives CDR1 SGHAT, CDR2 FQNNGV. This CDR3 has 16 amino acids. The V segment lost 1 base and the J segment 5 bases; nucleotides outside the gene matches: 5. This CDR3 reads CASSLGQGAIDNEQFF. The CDR3 DNA is TGTGCCAGCAGCTTAGGACAGGGGGCGATAGACAATGAGCAGTTCTTC.

The V gene is TRBV12-3 or TRBV12-4, the J gene TRBJ1-2, with a weak D call TRBD1 (6 bases). V lost 3 bases to trimming and J lost 12 bases, with 14 bases between them. The length of the CDR3 is 12 residues. The CDR3 here is CASSFWQGSHTF. As DNA, the CDR3 is TGTGCCAGCAGTTTCTGGCAGGGGAGCCACACCTTC.

In DNA form, the CDR3 reads TGCGCCAGCAGCTTGACAGTTGCGGGAGAAGAGACCCAGTACTTC. Its translation is CASSLTVAGEETQYF. The chain has TRBV5-1 and TRBJ2-5; 7 nucleotides align to TRBD2. The trim removed 1 base at V and 3 bases at J, leaving 6 bases unmatched. Germline V gene lookup returns CDR1 SGHRS and CDR2 YFSETQ. This CDR3 is built from 15 residues.

The CDR3 region is CASSWDRRETQYF. As DNA, the CDR3 is TGCGCCAGCAGCTGGGACAGGCGGGAGACCCAGTACTTC. The chain links TRBV5-1 to TRBJ2-5, with 8 bases matching TRBD1. The ends lost 3 bases at V and 5 bases at J; junction bases unmatched: 3. The CDR3 consists of 13 residues. Germline V gene sequence: CDR1 SGHRS, CDR2 YFSETQ.

V gene TRBV18 combines with J gene TRBJ2-6, with TRBD1 matching 11 bases. CDR1 is KGHSH, CDR2 LQKENI, per germline. Losses at the gene ends were 4 bases for V and 1 base for J; bases not matched to a gene: 6. CDR3 length equals 18 residues. CDR3 DNA sequence: TGTGCCAGCTCACGGGCAGGACAGGGGGCTTCTGGGGCCAACGTCCTGACTTTC. As protein: CASSRAGQGASGANVLTF.

The chain employs TRBV7-9 and TRBJ1-1; D gene uncertain. Germline V lookup: CDR1 SEHNR, CDR2 FQNEAQ (reference sequence). The CDR3 runs 13 residues. Trimming took off 8 bases at V and 6 bases at J, with 16 bases between the two ends. CDR3 amino acids: CASSLLDTAEAFF. CDR3 bases: TGTGCCAGCTCGCTCCTTGACACGGCTGAAGCTTTCTTT. Full variable domain (missing parts from reference TRBV7-9 and TRBJ1-1): DTGVSQNPRHKITKRGQNVTFRCDPISEHNRLYWYRQTLGQGPEFLTYFQNEAQLEKSRLLSDRFSAERPKGSFSTLEIQRTEQGDSAMYLCASSLLDTAEAFFGQGTRLTVV.